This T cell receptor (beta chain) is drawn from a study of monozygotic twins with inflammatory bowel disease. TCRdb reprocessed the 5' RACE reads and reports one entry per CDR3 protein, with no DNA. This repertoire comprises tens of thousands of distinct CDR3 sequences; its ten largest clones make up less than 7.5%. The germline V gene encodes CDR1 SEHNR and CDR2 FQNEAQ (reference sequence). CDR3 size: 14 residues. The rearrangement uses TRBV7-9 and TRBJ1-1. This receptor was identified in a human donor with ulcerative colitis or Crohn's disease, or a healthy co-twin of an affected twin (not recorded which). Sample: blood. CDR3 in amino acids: CASSTIRGRTEAFF. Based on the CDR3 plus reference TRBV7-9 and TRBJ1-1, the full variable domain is DTGVSQNPRHKITKRGQNVTFRCDPISEHNRLYWYRQTLGQGPEFLTYFQNEAQLEKSRLLSDRFSAERPKGSFSTLEIQRTEQGDSAMYLCASSTIRGRTEAFFGQGTRLTVV.